Shown below are 27 T cell receptor beta chains from a single sample sequenced in a study of sequential checkpoint blockade in melanoma. Described treatment: randomized to nivolumab then ipilimumab (arm A) or the reverse (arm B). Profiled with immunoSEQ multiplex PCR; TCRdb holds only in-frame clones, not every one. The table records fewer than 3,500 clones, approximately 17% of them present only once. This sample comprised tumor tissue (inferred from file names), obtained from a patient given nivolumab and ipilimumab in sequence. These receptors were obtained from a human donor with melanoma.

The CDR3 region has the DNA TGCAGCGTTCGGGAAGCGTATGAAAAACTGTTTTTT. This gives the protein CSVREAYEKLFF. V gene TRBV29-1 combines with J gene TRBJ1-4; D remains unclear. The V gene's germline CDR1 is SQVTM and CDR2 ANQGSEA. With 5 bases removed from V and 6 bases from J, the gap between germline ends came to 10 bases. CDR3 length: 12 residues.

The sample holds a few counts of this clone. The junction shows a germline mismatch at one end, possibly a read error. The chain carries TRBV12-5 and TRBJ1-1; D call uncertain. The CDR3 spans 11 residues. Germline loops: CDR1 LGHNT, CDR2 FRNRAP. The CDR3 reads CASALNTEAFF. Written as DNA, the CDR3 is TGTGCCAGTGCCCTCAACACTGAAGCTTTCTTT.

This clone was counted only a few times. The V gene is TRBV1, the J gene TRBJ1-2; the table's D gene call, TRBD1, was not cross checked with the DNA. TRBV1 is given as a pseudogene. The CDR3 totals 14 residues. This CDR3 is CASSRDRGPDGYTF. CDR3 in DNA: TGCGCCAGCAGCAGGGACAGGGGGCCCGATGGCTACACCTTC.

This clone is categorized as medium-sized. The DNA for the CDR3 is TGTGCCAGCAGCCCGACAGGCTACGAGCAGTACTTC. Amino acids: CASSPTGYEQYF. The rearrangement uses TRBV14 and TRBJ2-7; D possibly corresponds to TRBD1 (6 bases). The V and J ends lost 4 bases and 3 bases respectively, with 7 bases between them. Germline CDR1 is SGHDN and CDR2 is FVKESK. This CDR3 contains 12 residues.

This clone was counted a few times. This rearrangement joins TRBV11-3 to TRBJ2-7; D not certain. With 3 bases removed from V and 0 bases from J, the gap between germline ends came to 9 bases. The CDR3 is 14 residues long. Germline V gene lookup returns CDR1 SGHNT and CDR2 YENEEA. CDR3 sequence (DNA): TGTGCCAGCAGCTTGTATCTAAACTCCTACGAGCAGTACTTC. It is translated as CASSLYLNSYEQYF.

The table lists this clone with a few counts. CDR3 sequence: CASSEGRDPFSYEQYF. CDR3 coding DNA: TGTGCCAGCAGTGAGGGGCGGGACCCCTTTTCCTACGAGCAGTACTTC. The gene calls are TRBV11-3 and TRBJ2-7; possibly TRBD2 for D (6 bases). The CDR3 has 16 amino acids. Germline-derived CDR1 and CDR2 are SGHNT and YENEEA. Trimming left V 6 bases short and J 1 base short, with 19 bases between. The full variable domain, completed using reference TRBV11-3 and TRBJ2-7, is EAGVVQSPRYKIIEKKQPVAFWCNPISGHNTLYWYLQNLGQGPELLIRYENEEAVDDSQLPKDRFSAERLKGVDSTLKIQPAELGDSAVYLCASSEGRDPFSYEQYFGPGTRLTVT.

The sample holds a few counts of this clone. V and J are TRBV28 and TRBJ1-2; D is uncertain. This CDR3 spans 12 amino acids. Trimming shortened V by 3 bases and J by 7 bases, and 9 bases separated the two germline ends. Germline V gene lookup returns CDR1 MDHEN and CDR2 SYDVKM. The CDR3 is CASSFWTFGYTF. The CDR3 region has the DNA TGTGCCAGCAGTTTCTGGACTTTTGGCTACACCTTC.

There are many counts of this clone. V and J are TRBV11-3 and TRBJ2-7; 12 bases align to TRBD1. The junction had 5 bases not matched to a gene; V was cut back by 5 bases and J by 3 bases. There are 15 residues in the CDR3. Germline-derived CDR1 and CDR2 are SGHNT and YENEEA. The CDR3 sequence is CASSPGQGAGYEQYF. The CDR3 bases are TGTGCCAGCAGCCCGGGACAGGGGGCAGGCTACGAGCAGTACTTC.

This clone was counted many times. V and J are TRBV11-3 and TRBJ1-1; 8 bases line up with TRBD1. Germline CDR1 is SGHNT and CDR2 is YENEEA. J lost 6 bases, V lost 5 bases, and 8 bases had no gene match. CDR3 length equals 14 residues. The CDR3 reads CASSPGQVVAEAFF. The DNA of the CDR3 is TGTGCCAGCAGCCCGGGACAGGTGGTCGCTGAAGCTTTCTTT. Filled out from reference TRBV11-3 and TRBJ1-1, the complete variable domain reads EAGVVQSPRYKIIEKKQPVAFWCNPISGHNTLYWYLQNLGQGPELLIRYENEEAVDDSQLPKDRFSAERLKGVDSTLKIQPAELGDSAVYLCASSPGQVVAEAFFGQGTRLTVV.

Points on this clone: The same CDR3 also results from other DNA sequences found in this sample. V usage is TRBV19 and J usage is TRBJ1-2, with D unclear. Germline CDR1 is LNHDA and CDR2 is SQIVND (reference sequence). Trimming left V 5 bases short and J 5 bases short, with 9 bases between. The length of the CDR3 is 12 residues. CDR3 DNA: TGTGCCAGTAGTCGGTATCGGTATGGCTACACCTTC. It yields the protein CASSRYRYGYTF.

The rearrangement joins TRBV19 to TRBJ2-3; unclear D gene. This CDR3 spans 14 amino acids. Germline CDR1 reads LNHDA; CDR2 reads SQIVND (reference sequence). V shed 5 bases and J shed 6 bases, with 15 bases lying between them. The DNA for the CDR3 is TGTGCCAGTAGTGTCTGGAGCAAAGAGGATACGCAGTATTTT. Translated: CASSVWSKEDTQYF. The whole variable domain, filled in from reference TRBV19 and TRBJ2-3, reads DGGITQSPKYLFRKEGQNVTLSCEQNLNHDAMYWYRQDPGQGLRLIYYSQIVNDFQKGDIAEGYSVSREKKESFPLTVTSAQKNPTAFYLCASSVWSKEDTQYFGPGTRLTVL.

A few counts support this clone. DNA for the CDR3: TGTGCCAGCAGCTTAGGGGGTTTGGACACCGGGGAGCTGTTTTTT. It codes for CASSLGGLDTGELFF. This chain links TRBV11-3 with TRBJ2-2; no firm D call. V gave up 1 base and J gave up 3 bases, with 9 bases separating them. CDR3 length equals 15 residues. The germline V gene has CDR1 SGHNT and CDR2 YENEEA.

This clone was counted at least ten times. The chain carries TRBV13 and TRBJ2-2; D unresolved. The germline gives CDR1 PRHDT, CDR2 FYEKMQ (reference sequence). V was cut by 0 bases and J by 0 bases, with 2 bases left in between. The CDR3 is 14 amino acids. The CDR3 nucleotides read TGTGCCAGCAGCTTAGGAGCGAACACCGGGGAGCTGTTTTTT. The encoded protein is CASSLGANTGELFF.

This clone was detected ten times or more. The V call is TRBV6-8, the J call TRBJ2-1, with TRBD2 matching over 8 bases. Germline V gene sequence: CDR1 MNHGY, CDR2 SAAAGT. This CDR3 spans 14 amino acids. Trimming at V came to 5 bases and at J to 8 bases, leaving 8 bases not matched to a gene. The CDR3 loop reads CASSARGGPYEQFF. The CDR3 DNA reads as TGTGCCAGCAGTGCCCGGGGGGGGCCTTATGAGCAGTTCTTC.

By share, this clone ranks as medium-sized. The rearrangement joins TRBV11-3 to TRBJ1-2; D not certain. Germline CDR1 reads SGHNT; CDR2 reads YENEEA. CDR3 size: 14 residues. Trimming took off 3 bases at V and 3 bases at J, with 11 bases between the two ends. The CDR3 loop is CASSFQSRDYGYTF. In nucleotides, the CDR3 is TGTGCCAGCAGCTTCCAATCACGAGACTATGGCTACACCTTC.

The chain carries TRBV19 and TRBJ1-5; no reliable D call. V shed 4 bases and J shed 5 bases, with 6 bases lying between them. The V gene's germline CDR1 is LNHDA and CDR2 SQIVND (reference sequence). This CDR3 has 12 amino acids. Written as DNA, the CDR3 is TGTGCCAGTAGTAACGGGGATCAGCCCCAGCATTTT. This codes for CASSNGDQPQHF.

This clone is categorized as medium-sized. This chain joins TRBV11-3 and TRBJ2-5; TRBD2 aligns across 7 bases. The V and J ends lost 5 bases and 1 base, in that order; junction bases with no gene match: 10. Germline loops: CDR1 SGHNT, CDR2 YENEEA. The CDR3 spans 16 residues. The CDR3 sequence is CASSLTRGRGQETQYF. As DNA, the CDR3 is TGTGCCAGCAGCCTCACCCGGGGGAGGGGCCAAGAGACCCAGTACTTC.

The chain carries TRBV19 and TRBJ1-3, with D unresolved. Trimming removed 0 bases at V and 2 bases at J, with 8 bases between. Germline CDR1 LNHDA, CDR2 SQIVND (reference sequence). The CDR3 contains 15 residues. CDR3 amino acids: CASSIDGGPGNTIYF. For the CDR3, the DNA is TGTGCCAGTAGTATAGACGGCGGACCTGGAAACACCATATATTTT.

This clone was seen at least ten times. J is TRBJ1-1 and V is TRBV11-3, with D maybe TRBD1 (5 bases). The CDR3 is 17 amino acids. V gave up 2 bases and J gave up 0 bases, with 16 bases separating them. Germline loops: CDR1 SGHNT, CDR2 YENEEA. The CDR3 loop is CASSLSRVNRLNTEAFF. The DNA of the CDR3 is TGTGCCAGCAGCTTATCCAGGGTCAATAGGCTGAACACTGAAGCTTTCTTT.

This clone was seen many times. The CDR3 DNA follows: TGTGCCAGCAATCGGGCCAGAAGCAATCAGCCCCAGCATTTT. This gives the protein CASNRARSNQPQHF. The chain employs TRBV6-8 and TRBJ1-5; no firm D call. V shed 7 bases and J shed 1 base, with 11 bases lying between them. Per germline, CDR1 MNHGY and CDR2 SAAAGT. This CDR3 is 14 amino acids long.

Many counts were recorded for this clone. The chain employs TRBV11-3 and TRBJ2-1; TRBD2 matches 9 bases. Per germline, CDR1 SGHNT and CDR2 YENEEA. The CDR3 covers 15 residues. V was pared by 6 bases and J by 4 bases, with 7 bases of the junction left unmatched. The CDR3 DNA sequence: TGTGCCAGCAGTCAAACTAGCGGGCCTTACAATGAGCAGTTCTTC. This encodes CASSQTSGPYNEQFF.

In this sample, this clone turned up a few times. This chain connects TRBV9 to TRBJ2-3, with D unresolved. This CDR3 is 12 amino acids long. The ends were cut back, 0 bases at V and 5 bases at J, with 4 bases in the middle. CDR1 is SGDLS and CDR2 is YYNGEE in the germline V gene. The CDR3 loop reads CASSVAGDTQYF. CDR3 sequence (DNA): TGTGCCAGCAGCGTAGCTGGAGATACGCAGTATTTT.

This clone is termed large. The gene calls are TRBV6-8 and TRBJ1-4; the D is unclear. The CDR3 sequence is 14 residues long. Trimming shortened V by 5 bases and J by 4 bases, and 11 bases separated the two germline ends. Germline CDR1 is MNHGY and CDR2 is SAAAGT. CDR3 loop: CASSERPYNEKLFF. The CDR3 nucleotides are TGTGCCAGCAGTGAGAGGCCCTATAATGAAAAACTGTTTTTT.

This clone was observed a few times. CDR3 DNA sequence: TGTGCCTGGACCCACCGGGGGGCTCTCCCGCCGTCGAGGGGCTACACCTTC. Translating it yields CAWTHRGALPPSRGYTF. The V gene is TRBV30, the J gene TRBJ1-2, with a weak D call TRBD1 (6 bases). CDR3 length equals 17 residues. Trimming cost V 4 bases and J 8 bases, with 29 bases left between them. CDR1 is GTSNPN and CDR2 is SVGIG in the germline V gene (reference sequence).

This clone was picked up a small number of times. The chain employs TRBV6-8 and TRBJ2-7; possible D gene TRBD1, 6 bases. The ends were cut back, 5 bases at V and 2 bases at J, with 7 bases in the middle. Germline V gene lookup returns CDR1 MNHGY and CDR2 SAAAGT. This CDR3 contains 12 residues. For the CDR3, the DNA is TGTGCCAGCAGTGGGGGCCCCTACGAGCAGTACTTC. Its translation: CASSGGPYEQYF.

The V call is TRBV23-1, the J call TRBJ2-3, with 8 bases that match TRBD2. TRBV23-1 has ORF status, its function being uncertain. J was trimmed by 2 bases and V by 6 bases; bases with no gene match: 16. The CDR3 has 18 amino acids. CDR3 sequence reads: CASSHQRGSGDFTDTQYF. CDR3 DNA: TGCGCCAGCAGCCACCAGAGGGGTAGCGGGGACTTCACAGATACGCAGTATTTT.

Within the sample, this clone is medium-sized. This chain joins TRBV11-3 and TRBJ1-1, with D unclear. Germline loops: CDR1 SGHNT, CDR2 YENEEA. Trimming left V 5 bases short and J 0 bases short, with 22 bases between. The length of the CDR3 is 18 residues. The CDR3 protein is CASSPKRLAGPMNTEAFF. DNA for the CDR3: TGTGCCAGCAGCCCCAAGAGGCTCGCCGGGCCCATGAACACTGAAGCTTTCTTT.